The rows below give T cell receptor beta chains drawn from one sample of a study of blood T cell repertoires in COVID-19. Sequencing was performed with immunoSEQ multiplex PCR; in TCRdb, only in-frame clones are kept and a portion is missing. The sample consists of 130,000 to 150,000 clones, around 84% of them appearing once. The sample taken for sequencing was peripheral blood. These receptors were collected from a human donor in a cohort sampled during active COVID-19. CDR3s include the opening cysteine and the closing phenylalanine or tryptophan. D genes are given only for firm matches. Clone size is not always given. Where it is, it says once, few, many or a class for expanded clones.

d_gene,j_gene,abundance,v_gene,CDR3nt,CDR3aa
-,TRBJ1-1,-,TRBV21-1,TGTGCCAGTGGCTGGGAGAGGAGCACTGAAGCTTTCTTT,CASGWERSTEAFF
-,TRBJ1-4,-,TRBV7-9,TGTGCCAGCAGCTTACCGACAGGACGAAATGAAAAACTGTTTTTT,CASSLPTGRNEKLFF
-,TRBJ2-5,-,TRBV7-2,TGTGCCAGCAGCTTAGGTGGCGGGGTACAAGAGACCCAGTACTTC,CASSLGGGVQETQYF
TRBD1,TRBJ2-2,-,TRBV27,TGTGCCAGCAGTTTAGCAACAGGGGGTACCGGGGAGCTGTTTTTT,CASSLATGGTGELFF
-,TRBJ2-7,-,TRBV19,TGTGCCAGTAGTCCATCGAGGGCCCACGAGCAGTACTTC,CASSPSRAHEQYF
-,TRBJ1-1,once,TRBV27,TGTGCCAGCAACCCAGGGAGGGCAAACACTGAAGCTTTCTTT,CASNPGRANTEAFF
-,TRBJ2-2,-,TRBV6-6,TGTGCCAGCAGTTACGGAGAAACCGGGGAGCTGTTTTTT,CASSYGETGELFF
-,TRBJ2-5,-,TRBV20-1,TGCAGTGGATTCCTCCGGGAGACCCAGTACTTC,CSGFLRETQYF
TRBD2,TRBJ2-2,-,TRBV9,TGTGCCAGCAGCGTAATGGGGTGGAGCGGGGGCCAAAGTTCCGGGGAGCTGTTTTTT,CASSVMGWSGGQSSGELFF
TRBD2,TRBJ2-3,-,TRBV5-5,TGTGCCAGCAGCTTGGGCGGACTAGCGGGGACAGATACGCAGTATTTT,CASSLGGLAGTDTQYF
-,TRBJ1-1,-,TRBV7-2,TGTGCCAGCAGCCCGCGGGGGGCGGACACTGAAGCTTTCTTT,CASSPRGADTEAFF
-,TRBJ1-3,-,TRBV7-2,TGTGCCAGCAGCTTAGGTCGAGGGACTGGAAACACCATATATTTT,CASSLGRGTGNTIYF
-,TRBJ1-6,-,TRBV2,TGTGCCAGCCAACTCAGTCCAGGGTCAAGGTCACCCCTCCACTTT,CASQLSPGSRSPLHF
TRBD2,TRBJ2-1,once,TRBV11-2,TGTGCCAGCAGCACGACTAGCGGGGGGATTAGCAATGAGCAGTTCTTC,CASSTTSGGISNEQFF
-,TRBJ1-5,once,TRBV5-1,TGCGCCAGCAGCTTGTCAGGTCAAAGCAATCAGCCCCAGCATTTT,CASSLSGQSNQPQHF
-,TRBJ1-5,-,TRBV7-2,TGTGCCAGCAGCTTAAGCAGGGCGCAGGAGCCCCAGCATTTT,CASSLSRAQEPQHF
-,TRBJ1-4,few,TRBV19,TGTGCCAGTGCGGGCTACGATGCAACTAATGAAAAACTGTTTTTT,CASAGYDATNEKLFF
TRBD1,TRBJ1-4,-,TRBV5-1,TGCGCCAGCAGCGCGGACAGGGGGCTTAATGAAAAACTGTTTTTT,CASSADRGLNEKLFF
TRBD2,TRBJ2-3,-,TRBV7-2,TGTGCCAGCAGCCGGCCCTTAGCGGGGGGGCCATCAGATACGCAGTATTTT,CASSRPLAGGPSDTQYF
-,TRBJ2-5,-,TRBV6-5,TGTGCCAGCAGTTATGGGGCTACCCCGTGGCAAGAGACCCAGTACTTC,CASSYGATPWQETQYF
-,TRBJ1-2,-,TRBV7-2,TGTGCCAGCAGCTTAGCAGACAGTGTCTATGGCTACACCTTC,CASSLADSVYGYTF
TRBD2,TRBJ2-5,once,TRBV6-6,TGTGCCAGCAGCCCACCGGGAGGCCAAGAGACCCAGTACTTC,CASSPPGGQETQYF
TRBD1,TRBJ2-2,-,TRBV7-2,TGTGCCAGCAGATCCGGGACAGGACGCACCGGGGAGCTGTTTTTT,CASRSGTGRTGELFF
-,TRBJ2-3,-,TRBV18,TGTGCCAGCTCACCTCAGGGCACAGATACGCAGTATTTT,CASSPQGTDTQYF
TRBD2,TRBJ2-2,-,TRBV4-2,TGTGCCAGCAGCCCGACTAGCATCAACACCGGGGAGCTGTTTTTT,CASSPTSINTGELFF
TRBD1,TRBJ1-5,-,TRBV7-8,TGTGCCAGCACCCGACAGGGGGAGCAAGGTCAGCCCCAGCATTTT,CASTRQGEQGQPQHF
-,TRBJ1-1,-,TRBV29-1,TGCAGCGTTGGAACGGCGGAAAACACTGAAGCTTTCTTT,CSVGTAENTEAFF
-,TRBJ2-5,-,TRBV2,TGTGCCAGCAGTCCTACCGACGTGGGGCCAGAGACCCAGTACTTC,CASSPTDVGPETQYF
-,TRBJ1-2,-,TRBV28,TGTGCCAGCAGTTTTGCCCACGGGGGCTACACCTTC,CASSFAHGGYTF
-,TRBJ1-1,once,TRBV18,TGTGCCAGCCAAGGGGACATGAACACTGAAGCTTTCTTT,CASQGDMNTEAFF
TRBD1,TRBJ2-7,-,TRBV29-1,TGCAGCGTTGGGATAGGACAGGAAGGGTATCACGAGCAGTACTTC,CSVGIGQEGYHEQYF
-,TRBJ2-2,-,TRBV9,TGTGCCAGCAGCCCGCCGGAGGGTGGGACGGGCGGGGAGCTGTTTTTT,CASSPPEGGTGGELFF
TRBD1,TRBJ1-4,-,TRBV6-6,TGTGCCAGCAGTTATCCGGGACAGGGGAATGAAAAACTGTTTTTT,CASSYPGQGNEKLFF
-,TRBJ1-5,-,TRBV19,TGTGCCAGTAGTACCTCTACAGTAATCAGCAATCAGCCCCAGCATTTT,CASSTSTVISNQPQHF
-,TRBJ2-6,-,TRBV5-6,TGTGCCAGCAGCTTTGGCGCGGGCGCTGGGGCCAACGTCCTGACTTTC,CASSFGAGAGANVLTF
-,TRBJ1-1,few,TRBV19,TGTGCCAGTAGTCTATACAGGGATCGGACTGAAGCTTTCTTT,CASSLYRDRTEAFF
TRBD1,TRBJ1-2,once,TRBV5-1,TGCGCCAGCAGACCTCCGGGACAGGTATATGGCTACACCTTC,CASRPPGQVYGYTF
TRBD2,TRBJ2-1,-,TRBV5-1,TGCGCCAGCAGAACCGGGACTAGCGGGGGCGGGGAGCAGTTCTTC,CASRTGTSGGGEQFF
-,TRBJ1-2,-,TRBV12-3/TRBV12-4,TGTGCCAGCACCTGGAGGGGCAGTGGCTACACCTTC,CASTWRGSGYTF
TRBD2,TRBJ2-7,-,TRBV6-2/TRBV6-3,TGTGCCAGCAGTTCGGGGGGAAAGAGCTCCTACGAGCAGTACTTC,CASSSGGKSSYEQYF
TRBD1,TRBJ1-1,-,TRBV10-3,TGTGCCATCAGTGAGTGGGACAGGGGGCAGGGGAACACTGAAGCTTTCTTT,CAISEWDRGQGNTEAFF
-,TRBJ2-6,once,TRBV5-6,TGTGCCAGCAGCTTGGGGGCTTTTGCTGGGGCCAACGTCCTGACTTTC,CASSLGAFAGANVLTF
TRBD1,TRBJ1-1,-,TRBV5-5,TGTGCCAGCAGCCAATCAGGGGGAGTTGCGACTGAAGCTTTCTTT,CASSQSGGVATEAFF
-,TRBJ1-2,-,TRBV11-3,TGTGCCAGCAGCTCGGGACTGGGATATGGCTACACCTTC,CASSSGLGYGYTF
-,TRBJ2-5,-,TRBV10-3,TGTGCCATCAGCCCGGCTGGGGGCAGCCAAGAGACCCAGTACTTC,CAISPAGGSQETQYF
TRBD1,TRBJ1-4,-,TRBV3-1/TRBV3-2,TGTGCCAGCAGTCACAGGGGGATGGCTAATGAAAAACTGTTTTTT,CASSHRGMANEKLFF
-,TRBJ2-2,once,TRBV7-6,TGTGCCAGCAGCTTTCCCGGGTTCGGGAACACCGGGGAGCTGTTTTTT,CASSFPGFGNTGELFF
-,TRBJ2-2,-,TRBV6-2/TRBV6-3,TGTGCCAGCAGTCGGGGGCGACTAGCTCTTGGGGAGCTGTTTTTT,CASSRGRLALGELFF
-,TRBJ1-5,-,TRBV9,TGTGCCAGCAGCCCCAGCGGCTATAGCAATCAGCCCCAGCATTTT,CASSPSGYSNQPQHF
TRBD1,TRBJ1-2,once,TRBV11-2,TGTGCCAGCAGCTCCCAAGGGACAGGCGGCTACACCTTC,CASSSQGTGGYTF
-,TRBJ1-2,-,TRBV18,TGTGCCAGCTCCCCAGCAGGTCCTAACTATGGCTACACCTTC,CASSPAGPNYGYTF
TRBD2,TRBJ2-1,-,TRBV6-6,TGTGCCAGCGGAGGGACTAGCGGGGGCTATGAGCAGTTCTTC,CASGGTSGGYEQFF
-,TRBJ1-4,few,TRBV6-5,TGTGCCAGCAGTTACCAGGGTTCTAATGAAAAACTGTTTTTT,CASSYQGSNEKLFF
TRBD2,TRBJ2-1,-,TRBV28,TGTGCCAGCGGAAACCCCGGGCTAGCGGGCTACAATGAGCAGTTCTTC,CASGNPGLAGYNEQFF
TRBD2,TRBJ2-2,-,TRBV6-2/TRBV6-3,TGTGCCAGCAGTACCGGGACTATGAACACCGGGGAGCTGTTTTTT,CASSTGTMNTGELFF
TRBD1,TRBJ1-3,-,TRBV6-5,TGTGCCAGCAGTTACTCAGCAGGGGGTACTGGAAACACCATATATTTT,CASSYSAGGTGNTIYF
-,TRBJ1-2,-,TRBV30,TGTGCCTGGAGTCCCGGACTTAACTATGGCTACACCTTC,CAWSPGLNYGYTF